This is a list of T cell receptor beta chains from one sample in a study of T cell responses to AZD1222 COVID-19 vaccine. Data came from immunoSEQ multiplex PCR; TCRdb stores just in-frame clones and leaves some out. This repertoire shows about 140,000 clones, 88% found once; its top ten account for around 3%. The specimen comprised peripheral blood, sampled 28 days after the second AZD1222 dose. These TCRs come from an adult who received the AZD1222 COVID-19 vaccine. Both conserved end residues are part of each CDR3.

J	V	length	CDR3
TRBJ1-6	TRBV2	17	CASSGDRGLSYNSPLHF
TRBJ1-2	TRBV7-8	13	CASSFSGNYGYTF
TRBJ2-6	TRBV30	14	CAWSVGSGANVLTF
TRBJ1-5	TRBV7-8	13	CASSRGNNQPQHF
TRBJ1-4	TRBV9	15	CASSVGQAPGEKLFF
TRBJ1-2	TRBV3-1/TRBV3-2	13	CASSRQVGYGYTF
TRBJ2-7	TRBV4-1	14	CASSQEGARDEQYF
TRBJ2-1	TRBV7-2	13	CASTGTASTEQFF
TRBJ1-1	TRBV5-1	18	CASSLIVLGATSDTEAFF
TRBJ2-7	TRBV3-1/TRBV3-2	14	CASSQDRQGLEQYF
TRBJ2-5	TRBV27	13	CASSLEPQETQYF
TRBJ2-1	TRBV11-3	18	CASSQGLAGGPRDNEQFF
TRBJ2-7	TRBV7-2	16	CASSPNAGDSSYEQYF
TRBJ2-1	TRBV7-6	12	CASSLKGNEQFF
TRBJ2-3	TRBV11-3	16	CASSLVSGGRTDTQYF
TRBJ2-7	TRBV9	14	CASSVETGNYEQYF
TRBJ2-7	TRBV7-2	14	CASSRTSGLYEQYF
TRBJ1-1	TRBV18	12	CASSLGQGTAFF
TRBJ1-6	TRBV4-2	17	CASSQESAGAGNSPLHF
TRBJ1-2	TRBV2	13	CASKGGRNYGYTF
TRBJ2-7	TRBV7-9	16	CASSIYTSGRPPERYF
TRBJ1-4	TRBV5-1	16	CASRGQGGGLMEKLFF
TRBJ1-1	TRBV12-3/TRBV12-4	13	CASSFQGFTEAFF
TRBJ2-3	TRBV28	16	CASSSPRGPSTDTQYF
TRBJ2-7	TRBV27	14	CASTGDYPTYEQYF
TRBJ1-1	TRBV11-2	13	CASSLVLSTEAFF
TRBJ2-1	TRBV6-2/TRBV6-3	15	CASSDPTSGGPPQFF
TRBJ2-7	TRBV6-5	15	CASTPKWGGDYEQYF
TRBJ2-7	TRBV5-1	14	CASSLGDRVSEQYF
TRBJ1-1	TRBV7-9	15	CASSFLTGTIPEAFF
TRBJ2-7	TRBV2	11	CATASSYEQYF
TRBJ1-4	TRBV11-2	14	CASSSRQGREKLFF
TRBJ1-3	TRBV5-1	14	CASSLGAVRNTIYF
TRBJ1-6	TRBV5-1	15	CASSLNTGGNSPLHF
TRBJ2-7	TRBV7-2	15	CASSFSPTASYEQYF
TRBJ2-2	TRBV7-9	14	CASSSQGAIGELFF
TRBJ1-2	TRBV18	15	CASSRSDRINYGYTF
TRBJ1-2	TRBV2	14	CASSETVLFYGYTF
TRBJ1-3	TRBV5-1	13	CASSLGQANTIYF
TRBJ2-3	TRBV28	15	CASSLWQVKTDTQYF
TRBJ1-3	TRBV4-2	17	CASSQVDRGFSGNTIYF
TRBJ2-1	TRBV5-4	14	CASSLAASYNEQFF
TRBJ2-5	TRBV10-2	12	CASGWRGETQYF
TRBJ2-7	TRBV3-1/TRBV3-2	13	CASSQDASYEQYF
TRBJ2-1	TRBV5-8	16	CASSLYWPSGGYEQFF
TRBJ2-7	TRBV19	12	CASSERGYEQYF
TRBJ1-1	TRBV7-9	12	CASSPQASEAFF
TRBJ2-3	TRBV30	15	CALAPERYSTDTQYF
TRBJ1-6	TRBV3-1/TRBV3-2	12	CASSLAPSPLHF
TRBJ2-7	TRBV10-3	14	CATSEGQISYEQYF
TRBJ1-5	TRBV29-1	11	CSVESADRQHF
TRBJ2-1	TRBV3-1/TRBV3-2	14	CASTLQGIYNEQFF
TRBJ2-3	TRBV6-4	13	CASSDSRTDTQYF
TRBJ2-7	TRBV27	15	CASARGRSSSYEQYF
TRBJ1-2	TRBV14	17	CASRLRDPTGMNYGYTF